These 11 T cell receptor beta chains were all obtained from the same sample, sequenced in a study of cytotoxic CD8 clonotypes in ibrutinib-treated CLL. Here immunoSEQ multiplex PCR was the method, and the copy in TCRdb shows in-frame clones only, minus some. The sample has roughly 220,000 clones, nearly 80% seen once. The specimen was PBMCs, collected after 12 months of ibrutinib treatment. The receptors were sampled from a human donor with chronic lymphocytic leukemia.

This clone came up once. The gene calls are TRBV5-1 and TRBJ2-6, with 11 positions matching TRBD2. Germline CDR1 reads SGHRS; CDR2 reads YFSETQ. Germline trimming cut 7 bases from V and 2 bases from J; bases unmatched to any gene: 5. There are 16 residues in the CDR3. This chain's CDR3 is CASAASGRTGANVLTF. The CDR3 DNA sequence: TGCGCCAGCGCTGCTAGCGGGAGGACTGGGGCCAACGTCCTGACTTTC.

For the CDR3, the DNA is TGTGCCAGTAGTATAGAAGGGGGGGGTTCTGGGGCCAACGTCCTGACTTTC. It yields the protein CASSIEGGGSGANVLTF. The chain is built from TRBV19 and TRBJ2-6; tentatively, D is TRBD2 (7 bases). The germline V gene has CDR1 LNHDA and CDR2 SQIVND (reference sequence). CDR3 length: 17 residues. The V end was cut by 0 bases, the J end by 1 base, with 10 bases between.

J is TRBJ2-1 and V is TRBV27; D is unresolved. This CDR3 spans 14 amino acids. CDR1 is MNHEY and CDR2 is SMNVEV in the germline V gene (reference sequence). The V gene lost 3 bases and the J gene lost 0 bases, with 6 bases spanning the gap. The CDR3 sequence is CASSFYSSYNEQFF. The DNA of the CDR3 is TGTGCCAGCAGTTTTTACAGCTCCTACAATGAGCAGTTCTTC.

The chain carries TRBV27 and TRBJ2-1; 8 nucleotides match TRBD1. J lost 8 bases, V lost 5 bases, and 5 bases had no gene match. Germline lookup yields CDR1 MNHEY and CDR2 SMNVEV (reference sequence). The CDR3 loop spans 13 amino acids. The CDR3 spells CASSRTGLDEQFF. Here the CDR3 DNA reads TGTGCCAGCAGTCGGACAGGGTTGGATGAGCAGTTCTTC.

This sequence joins TRBV30 and TRBJ1-4; no clear D gene. V was pared by 4 bases and J by 5 bases, with 8 bases between. The CDR3 covers 12 residues. Germline CDR1 reads GTSNPN; CDR2 reads SVGIG (reference sequence). CDR3 sequence reads: CAWNWGNEKLFF. The CDR3 nucleotides are TGTGCCTGGAATTGGGGAAATGAAAAACTGTTTTTT.

The table lists this clone with a count of one. The J gene is TRBJ2-5, the V gene TRBV5-4, with TRBD1 matching over 10 bases. The germline V gene encodes CDR1 SGHNT and CDR2 YYREEE (reference sequence). V gave up 4 bases and J gave up 7 bases; unmatched junction bases: 10. This CDR3 region has 15 residues. The CDR3 loop is CASSPSTGGVGTQYF. In DNA, the CDR3 is TGTGCCAGCAGCCCCTCGACAGGGGGCGTCGGGACCCAGTACTTC.

This clone appeared a few times. This chain links TRBV5-1 with TRBJ2-2; D is ambiguous. The CDR3 runs to 15 residues. Trimming removed 0 bases from V and 0 bases from J, with 6 bases in between. The germline V gene encodes CDR1 SGHRS and CDR2 YFSETQ. The CDR3 region is CASSLGGTNTGELFF. CDR3 DNA: TGCGCCAGCAGCTTGGGAGGAACGAACACCGGGGAGCTGTTTTTT.

J is TRBJ1-4 and V is TRBV20-1, with D perhaps TRBD1 (5 bases). Germline CDR1 and CDR2: DFQATT and SNEGSKA (reference sequence). With 4 bases removed from V and 9 bases from J, the gap between germline ends came to 6 bases. This CDR3 is 10 amino acids long. The CDR3 is CSATGQKLFF. The CDR3 DNA is TGCAGTGCTACAGGGCAAAAACTGTTTTTT.

This clone was detected only a few times. The genes are TRBV18 and TRBJ1-5, with D possibly TRBD1 on 6 matching bases. This CDR3 region has 14 residues. Trimming cost V 2 bases and J 2 bases, with 7 bases left between them. Germline-derived CDR1 and CDR2 are KGHSH and LQKENI. CDR3 DNA: TGTGCCAGCTCACCAAGGACAGGCAATCAGCCCCAGCATTTT. The encoded protein is CASSPRTGNQPQHF.

V and J are TRBV7-9 and TRBJ2-7, with 15 bases identical to TRBD2. The germline gives CDR1 SEHNR, CDR2 FQNEAQ (reference sequence). V shed 5 bases, J shed 4 bases, and the junction held 6 bases outside the gene matches. This CDR3 contains 16 residues. The CDR3 DNA reads TGTGCCAGCAGCGACGGGACTAGCGGGAGGATTTACGAGCAGTACTTC. Translated, it gives CASSDGTSGRIYEQYF.

This chain connects TRBV27 to TRBJ2-4; tentatively, D is TRBD2 (6 bases). Germline V gene lookup returns CDR1 MNHEY and CDR2 SMNVEV (reference sequence). The V end lost 6 bases, the J end lost 0 bases, and 12 bases lay between the germline ends. This CDR3 spans 15 amino acids. DNA of the CDR3: TGTGCCAGCAGGGAGGCGGGATTAGCCAAAAACATTCAGTACTTC. Protein product: CASREAGLAKNIQYF.